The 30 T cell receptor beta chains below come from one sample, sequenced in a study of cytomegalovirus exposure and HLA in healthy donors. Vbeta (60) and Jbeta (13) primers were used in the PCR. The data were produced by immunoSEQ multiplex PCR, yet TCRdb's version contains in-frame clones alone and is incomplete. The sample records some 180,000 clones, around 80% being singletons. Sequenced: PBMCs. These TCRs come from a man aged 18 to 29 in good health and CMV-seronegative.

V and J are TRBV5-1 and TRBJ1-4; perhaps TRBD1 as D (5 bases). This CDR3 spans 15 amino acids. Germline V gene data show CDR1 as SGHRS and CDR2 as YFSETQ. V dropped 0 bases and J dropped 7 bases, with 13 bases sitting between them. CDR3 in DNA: TGCGCCAGCAGCTTGGCGGGACTCCCGGGTGAAAAACTGTTTTTT. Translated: CASSLAGLPGEKLFF.

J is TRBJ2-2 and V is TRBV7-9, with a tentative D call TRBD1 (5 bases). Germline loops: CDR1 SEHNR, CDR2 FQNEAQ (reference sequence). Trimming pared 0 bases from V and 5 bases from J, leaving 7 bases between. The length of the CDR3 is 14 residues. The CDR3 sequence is CASSLARQTGELFF. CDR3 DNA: TGTGCCAGCAGCTTAGCGAGACAGACCGGGGAGCTGTTTTTT.

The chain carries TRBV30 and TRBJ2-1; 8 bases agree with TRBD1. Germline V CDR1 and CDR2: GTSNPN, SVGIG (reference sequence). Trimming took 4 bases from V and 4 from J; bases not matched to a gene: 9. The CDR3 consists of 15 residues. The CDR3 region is CAWTPQGAAYNEQFF. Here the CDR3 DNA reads TGTGCCTGGACCCCCCAGGGGGCTGCGTACAATGAGCAGTTCTTC.

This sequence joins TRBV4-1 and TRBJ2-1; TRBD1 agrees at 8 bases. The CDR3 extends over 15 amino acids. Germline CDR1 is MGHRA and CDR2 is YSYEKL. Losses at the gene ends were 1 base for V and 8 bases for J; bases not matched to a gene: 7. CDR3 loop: CASSQAGGPFYEQFF. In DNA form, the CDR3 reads TGCGCCAGCAGCCAAGCAGGGGGCCCCTTTTATGAGCAGTTCTTC.

This chain's CDR3 is CASTPTGGMNEQYF. Here the CDR3 DNA reads TGTGCCAGCACCCCGACAGGGGGCATGAACGAGCAGTACTTC. V is TRBV21-1 and J is TRBJ2-7; the tabulated D call, TRBD1, remains unverified against the DNA. TRBV21-1 represents a pseudogene. CDR3 size: 14 residues.

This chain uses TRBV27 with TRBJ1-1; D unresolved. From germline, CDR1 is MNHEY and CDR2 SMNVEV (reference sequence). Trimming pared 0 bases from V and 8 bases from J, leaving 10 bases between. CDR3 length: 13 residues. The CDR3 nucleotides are TGTGCCAGCAGTTTATCACCGGGGAGGGAAGCTTTCTTT. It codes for CASSLSPGREAFF.

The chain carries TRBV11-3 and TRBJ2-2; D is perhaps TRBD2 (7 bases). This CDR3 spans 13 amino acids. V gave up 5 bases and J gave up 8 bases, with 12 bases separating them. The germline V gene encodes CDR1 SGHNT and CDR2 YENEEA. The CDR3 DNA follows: TGTGCCAGCAGCGGGGGGGCACATGGGGAGCTGTTTTTT. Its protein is CASSGGAHGELFF.

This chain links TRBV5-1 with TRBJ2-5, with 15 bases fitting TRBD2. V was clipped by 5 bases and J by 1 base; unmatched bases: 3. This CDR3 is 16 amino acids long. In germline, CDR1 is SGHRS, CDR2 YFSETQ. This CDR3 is CASSRTSGGVQETQYF. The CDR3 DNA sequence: TGCGCCAGCAGTAGGACTAGCGGGGGGGTCCAAGAGACCCAGTACTTC. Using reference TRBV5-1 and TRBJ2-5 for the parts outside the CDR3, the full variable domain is KAGVTQTPRYLIKTRGQQVTLSCSPISGHRSVSWYQQTPGQGLQFLFEYFSETQRNKGNFPGRFSGRQFSNSRSEMNVSTLELGDSALYLCASSRTSGGVQETQYFGPGTRLLVL.

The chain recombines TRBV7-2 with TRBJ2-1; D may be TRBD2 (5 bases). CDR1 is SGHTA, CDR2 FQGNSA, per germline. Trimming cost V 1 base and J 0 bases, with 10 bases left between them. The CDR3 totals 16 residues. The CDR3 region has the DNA TGTGCCAGCAGCTTAGGAGGGATCAGCTCCTACAATGAGCAGTTCTTC. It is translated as CASSLGGISSYNEQFF.

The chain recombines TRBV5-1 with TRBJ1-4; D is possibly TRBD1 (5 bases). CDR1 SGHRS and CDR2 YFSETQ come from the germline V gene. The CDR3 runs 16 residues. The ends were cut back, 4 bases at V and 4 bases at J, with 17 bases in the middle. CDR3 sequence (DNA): TGCGCCAGCAGCCGTCTGTCGTCAGGGCTTAATGAAAAACTGTTTTTT. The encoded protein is CASSRLSSGLNEKLFF.

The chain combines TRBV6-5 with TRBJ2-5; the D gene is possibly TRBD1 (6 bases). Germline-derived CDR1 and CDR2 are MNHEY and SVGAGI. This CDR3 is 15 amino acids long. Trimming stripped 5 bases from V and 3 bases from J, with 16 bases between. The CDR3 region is CASSRDTGTKETQYF. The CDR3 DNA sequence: TGTGCCAGCAGTAGGGACACCGGGACGAAAGAGACCCAGTACTTC.

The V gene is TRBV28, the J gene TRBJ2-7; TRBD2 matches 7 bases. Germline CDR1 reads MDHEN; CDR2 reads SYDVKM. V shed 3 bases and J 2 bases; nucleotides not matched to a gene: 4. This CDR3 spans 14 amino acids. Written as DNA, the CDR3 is TGTGCCAGCAGTTTCTCGGGGGGTACCTACGAGCAGTACTTC. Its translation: CASSFSGGTYEQYF.

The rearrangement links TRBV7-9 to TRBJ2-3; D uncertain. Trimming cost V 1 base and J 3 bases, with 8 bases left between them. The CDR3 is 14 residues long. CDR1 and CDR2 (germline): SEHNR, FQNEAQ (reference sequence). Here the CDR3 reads CASSLELITDTQYF. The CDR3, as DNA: TGTGCCAGCAGCTTAGAACTAATAACAGATACGCAGTATTTT.

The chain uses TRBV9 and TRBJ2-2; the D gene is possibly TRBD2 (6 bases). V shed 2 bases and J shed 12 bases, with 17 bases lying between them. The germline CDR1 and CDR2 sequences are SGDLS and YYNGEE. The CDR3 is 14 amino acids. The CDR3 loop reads CASSVSGDAGKLFF. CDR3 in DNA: TGTGCCAGCAGCGTCTCCGGGGACGCGGGGAAGCTGTTTTTT.

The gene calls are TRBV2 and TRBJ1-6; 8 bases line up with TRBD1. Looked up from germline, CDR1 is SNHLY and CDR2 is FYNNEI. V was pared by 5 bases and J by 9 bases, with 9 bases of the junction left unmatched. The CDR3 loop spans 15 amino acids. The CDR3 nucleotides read TGTGCCAGCAGTACTCAAGGACAGGGTTTTTCACCCCTCCACTTT. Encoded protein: CASSTQGQGFSPLHF.

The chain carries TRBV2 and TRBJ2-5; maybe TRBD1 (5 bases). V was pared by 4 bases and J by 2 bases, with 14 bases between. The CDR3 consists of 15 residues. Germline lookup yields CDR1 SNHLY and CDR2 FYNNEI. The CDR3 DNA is TGTGCCAGCAGTGGGTTAGGGCAGGGACAAGAGACCCAGTACTTC. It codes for CASSGLGQGQETQYF. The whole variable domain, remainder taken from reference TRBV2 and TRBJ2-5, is EPEVTQTPSHQVTQMGQEVILRCVPISNHLYFYWYRQILGQKVEFLVSFYNNEISEKSEIFDDQFSVERPDGSNFTLKIRSTKLEDSAMYFCASSGLGQGQETQYFGPGTRLLVL.

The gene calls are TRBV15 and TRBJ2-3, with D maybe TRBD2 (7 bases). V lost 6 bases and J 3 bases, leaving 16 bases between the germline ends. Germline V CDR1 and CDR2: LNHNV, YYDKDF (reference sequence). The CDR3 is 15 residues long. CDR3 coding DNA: TGTGCCACCAGTCCCCTGCGGGGGCCAACAGATACGCAGTATTTT. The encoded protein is CATSPLRGPTDTQYF.

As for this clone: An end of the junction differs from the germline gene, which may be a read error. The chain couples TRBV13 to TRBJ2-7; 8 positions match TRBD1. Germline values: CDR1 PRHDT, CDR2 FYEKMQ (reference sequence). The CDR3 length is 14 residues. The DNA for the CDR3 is TGTGCCAGCAGCCTAGGGACAGGAACCTACGAGCAGTACTTC. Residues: CASSLGTGTYEQYF.

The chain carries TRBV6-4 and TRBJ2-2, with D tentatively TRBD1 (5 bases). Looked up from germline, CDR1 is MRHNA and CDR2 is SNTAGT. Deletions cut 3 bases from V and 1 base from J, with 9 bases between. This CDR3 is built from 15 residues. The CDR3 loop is CASSEDNLNTGELFF. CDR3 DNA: TGTGCCAGCAGTGAGGACAACCTGAACACCGGGGAGCTGTTTTTT.

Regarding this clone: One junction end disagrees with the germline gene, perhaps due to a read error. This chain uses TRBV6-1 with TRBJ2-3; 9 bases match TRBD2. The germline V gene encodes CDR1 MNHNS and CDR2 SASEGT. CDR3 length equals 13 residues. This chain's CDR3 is CASSAQGLAYTNF. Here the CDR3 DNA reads TGTGCCAGCAGTGCCCAGGGACTAGCCTATACGAATTTT.

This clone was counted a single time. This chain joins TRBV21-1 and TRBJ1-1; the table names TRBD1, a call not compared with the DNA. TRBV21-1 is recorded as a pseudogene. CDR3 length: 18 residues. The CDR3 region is CASSKLGTGATGNTEAFF. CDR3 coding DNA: TGTGCCAGCAGCAAACTGGGTACAGGGGCGACCGGTAACACTGAAGCTTTCTTT.

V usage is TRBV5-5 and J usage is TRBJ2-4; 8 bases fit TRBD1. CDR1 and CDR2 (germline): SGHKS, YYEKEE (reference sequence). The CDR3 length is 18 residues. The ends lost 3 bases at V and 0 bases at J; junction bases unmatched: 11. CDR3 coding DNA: TGTGCCAGCAGCTCCGGGACAGGAACCCCCTTAGCCAAAAACATTCAGTACTTC. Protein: CASSSGTGTPLAKNIQYF.

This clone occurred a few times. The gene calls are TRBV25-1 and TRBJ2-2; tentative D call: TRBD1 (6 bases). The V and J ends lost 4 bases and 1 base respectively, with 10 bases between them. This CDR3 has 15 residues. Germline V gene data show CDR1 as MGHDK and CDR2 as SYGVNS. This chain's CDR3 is CASSVTQGNTGELFF. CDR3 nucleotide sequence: TGTGCCAGCAGTGTGACACAGGGGAACACCGGGGAGCTGTTTTTT.

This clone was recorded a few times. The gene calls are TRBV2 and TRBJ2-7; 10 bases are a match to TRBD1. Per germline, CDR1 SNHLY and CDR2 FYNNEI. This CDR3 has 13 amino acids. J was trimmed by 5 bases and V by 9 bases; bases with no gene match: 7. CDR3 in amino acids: CASGQGVEDEQYF. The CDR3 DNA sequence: TGTGCCAGTGGACAGGGGGTAGAGGACGAGCAGTACTTC.

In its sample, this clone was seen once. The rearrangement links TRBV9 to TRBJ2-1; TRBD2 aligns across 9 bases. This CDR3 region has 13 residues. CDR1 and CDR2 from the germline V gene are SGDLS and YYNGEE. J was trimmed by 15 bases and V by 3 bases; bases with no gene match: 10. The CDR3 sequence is CASSGEREDGPFF. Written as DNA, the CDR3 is TGTGCCAGCAGCGGCGAGCGGGAGGACGGACCGTTCTTC. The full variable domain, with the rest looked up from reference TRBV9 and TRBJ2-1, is DSGVTQTPKHLITATGQRVTLRCSPRSGDLSVYWYQQSLDQGLQFLIQYYNGEERAKGNILERFSAQQFPDLHSELNLSSLELGDSALYFCASSGEREDGPFFGPGTRLTVL.

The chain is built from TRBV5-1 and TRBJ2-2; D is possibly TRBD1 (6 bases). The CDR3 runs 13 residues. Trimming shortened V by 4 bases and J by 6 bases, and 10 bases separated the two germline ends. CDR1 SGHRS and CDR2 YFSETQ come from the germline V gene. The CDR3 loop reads CASSRGTAGELFF. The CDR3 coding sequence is TGCGCCAGCAGCAGGGGGACGGCCGGGGAGCTGTTTTTT. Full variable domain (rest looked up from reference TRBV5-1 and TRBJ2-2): KAGVTQTPRYLIKTRGQQVTLSCSPISGHRSVSWYQQTPGQGLQFLFEYFSETQRNKGNFPGRFSGRQFSNSRSEMNVSTLELGDSALYLCASSRGTAGELFFGEGSRLTVL.

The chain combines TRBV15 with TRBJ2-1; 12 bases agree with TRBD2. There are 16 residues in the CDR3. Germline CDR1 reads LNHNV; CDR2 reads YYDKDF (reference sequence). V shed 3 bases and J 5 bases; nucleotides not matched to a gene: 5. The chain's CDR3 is CATSSHLAGGDNEQFF. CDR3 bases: TGTGCCACCAGCAGCCACCTAGCGGGAGGGGACAATGAGCAGTTCTTC.

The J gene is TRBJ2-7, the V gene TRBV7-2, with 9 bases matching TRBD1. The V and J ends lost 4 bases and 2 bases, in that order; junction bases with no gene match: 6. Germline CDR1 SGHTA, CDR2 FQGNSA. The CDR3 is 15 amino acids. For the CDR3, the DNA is TGTGCCAGCAGCTCGAGGGACAGGGCGACCTACGAGCAGTACTTC. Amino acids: CASSSRDRATYEQYF.

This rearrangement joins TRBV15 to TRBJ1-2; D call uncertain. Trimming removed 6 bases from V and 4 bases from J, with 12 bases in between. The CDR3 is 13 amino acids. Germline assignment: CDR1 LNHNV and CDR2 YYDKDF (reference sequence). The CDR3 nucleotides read TGTGCCACCAGTTTAACACCAACCTATGGCTACACCTTC. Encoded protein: CATSLTPTYGYTF.

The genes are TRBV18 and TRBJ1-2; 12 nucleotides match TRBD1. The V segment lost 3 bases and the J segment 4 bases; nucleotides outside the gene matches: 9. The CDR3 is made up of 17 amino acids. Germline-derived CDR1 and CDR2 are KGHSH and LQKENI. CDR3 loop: CASSPGTGGLSGYGYTF. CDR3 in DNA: TGTGCCAGCTCACCTGGGACAGGGGGCCTAAGCGGCTATGGCTACACCTTC.